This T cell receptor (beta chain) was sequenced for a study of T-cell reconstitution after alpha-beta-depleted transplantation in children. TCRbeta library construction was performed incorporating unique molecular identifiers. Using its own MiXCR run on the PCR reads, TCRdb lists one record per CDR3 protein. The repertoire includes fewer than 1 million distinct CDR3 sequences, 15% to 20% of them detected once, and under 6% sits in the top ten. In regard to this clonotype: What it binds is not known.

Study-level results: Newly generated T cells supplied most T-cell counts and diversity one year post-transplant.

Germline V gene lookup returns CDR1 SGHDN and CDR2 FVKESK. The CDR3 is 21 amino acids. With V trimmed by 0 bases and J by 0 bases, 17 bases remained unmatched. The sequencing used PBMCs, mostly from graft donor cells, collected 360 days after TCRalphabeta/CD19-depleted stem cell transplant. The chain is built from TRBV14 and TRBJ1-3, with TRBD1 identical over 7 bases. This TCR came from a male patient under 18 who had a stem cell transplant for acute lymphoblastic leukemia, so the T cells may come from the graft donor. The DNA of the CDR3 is TGTGCCAGCAGCCAAGAATCCCCGGCGTTAAAGGGACAGCACTCTGGAAACACCATATATTTT. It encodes CASSQESPALKGQHSGNTIYF.